The 27 T cell receptor beta chains in this list originate from one sample, sequenced in a study of cytomegalovirus exposure and HLA in healthy donors. PCR employed 60 Vbeta and 13 Jbeta primers. Using immunoSEQ multiplex PCR, the repertoire was profiled, and TCRdb retains in-frame clones only, with some absent. The sample lists more than 150,000 clones, 76% occurring once. The sample comprised PBMCs. The receptor set was obtained from a woman in her 30s in good health and CMV-seropositive.

A few counts support this clone. The V gene is TRBV4-2, the J gene TRBJ1-5, with TRBD1 identical over 7 bases. The CDR3 has 15 amino acids. CDR1 and CDR2 from the germline V gene are LGHNA and YNFKEQ. V shed 4 bases, J shed 1 base, and the junction held 4 bases outside the gene matches. The DNA of the CDR3 is TGTGCCAGCAGCCCAGGGGGTTCGAGCAATCAGCCCCAGCATTTT. The encoded protein is CASSPGGSSNQPQHF.

The chain couples TRBV10-2 to TRBJ1-6; D possibly corresponds to TRBD1 (5 bases). Germline V gives CDR1 WSHSY, CDR2 SAAADI. V shed 7 bases and J shed 6 bases, with 13 bases lying between them. CDR3 length equals 14 residues. CDR3 bases: TGCGCCAGCATTCCAGGGAACCCTAATTCACCCCTCCACTTT. Translation gives CASIPGNPNSPLHF.

The rearrangement uses TRBV18 and TRBJ2-7; D is undetermined. V dropped 5 bases and J dropped 6 bases, with 17 bases sitting between them. Looked up from germline, CDR1 is KGHSH and CDR2 is LQKENI. The CDR3 totals 14 residues. CDR3 loop: CASSINPPNTEQYF. For the CDR3, the DNA is TGTGCCAGCTCAATTAATCCGCCAAACACCGAGCAGTACTTC. Drawing the rest from reference TRBV18 and TRBJ2-7, the complete variable domain is NAGVMQNPRHLVRRRGQEARLRCSPMKGHSHVYWYRQLPEEGLKFMVYLQKENIIDESGMPKERFSAEFPKEGPSILRIQQVVRGDSAAYFCASSINPPNTEQYFGPGTRLTVT.

The CDR3 region has the DNA TGCGCCAGCAGCCAGGGATCGGGGGGGGGCACAGATACGCAGTATTTT. Translation: CASSQGSGGGTDTQYF. J is TRBJ2-3 and V is TRBV5-1; 8 positions agree with TRBD2. V lost 4 bases, J lost 1 base, and 8 bases stayed unmatched. The CDR3 has 16 residues. Germline V lookup: CDR1 SGHRS, CDR2 YFSETQ.

The rearrangement uses TRBV9 and TRBJ2-7; 9 bases map to TRBD1. This CDR3 has 15 amino acids. After removal of 3 bases from V and 0 bases from J, the junction contained 4 bases not matched to a gene. The germline V gene encodes CDR1 SGDLS and CDR2 YYNGEE. The CDR3 spells CASSASGQGSYEQYF. Here the CDR3 DNA reads TGTGCCAGCAGCGCGTCGGGACAGGGCTCCTACGAGCAGTACTTC.

This chain links TRBV6-1 with TRBJ1-1, with 8 bases that match TRBD1. In germline, CDR1 is MNHNS, CDR2 SASEGT. The CDR3 extends over 15 amino acids. The trim removed 3 bases at V and 5 bases at J, leaving 8 bases unmatched. The CDR3 reads CASSDLSRQGTEAFF. CDR3 in DNA: TGTGCCAGCAGTGATTTAAGCCGACAGGGGACTGAAGCTTTCTTT.

V usage is TRBV10-3 and J usage is TRBJ2-1, with 11 nucleotides matching TRBD2. CDR3 length: 18 amino acids. Unmatched junction bases numbered 7, after V lost 3 bases and J lost 0 bases. Germline V gene lookup returns CDR1 ENHRY and CDR2 SYGVKD. This chain's CDR3 is CAISDLGTSGRSYNEQFF. The CDR3, as DNA: TGTGCCATCAGTGATCTCGGGACTAGCGGTCGCTCCTACAATGAGCAGTTCTTC.

The chain links TRBV5-5 to TRBJ2-3, with D perhaps assigned TRBD1 or TRBD2 (5 bases each). Trimming took 4 bases from V and 6 from J, leaving 18 bases between them. This CDR3 has 15 residues. Germline V gene lookup returns CDR1 SGHKS and CDR2 YYEKEE (reference sequence). CDR3 in DNA: TGTGCCAGCAGCCTGGGAGACAGCTTGAGGGATACGCAGTATTTT. Protein product: CASSLGDSLRDTQYF.

This clone showed up just once. The J gene is TRBJ1-2, the V gene TRBV9, with D maybe TRBD1 (5 bases). Trimming cost V 3 bases and J 0 bases, with 12 bases left between them. Germline CDR1 is SGDLS and CDR2 is YYNGEE. The CDR3 spans 15 residues. CDR3 residues: CASSDRTPTNYGYTF. CDR3 bases: TGTGCCAGCAGCGATAGGACACCTACTAACTATGGCTACACCTTC. The whole variable domain, filled in from reference TRBV9 and TRBJ1-2, reads DSGVTQTPKHLITATGQRVTLRCSPRSGDLSVYWYQQSLDQGLQFLIQYYNGEERAKGNILERFSAQQFPDLHSELNLSSLELGDSALYFCASSDRTPTNYGYTFGSGTRLTVV.

The chain recombines TRBV6-6 with TRBJ1-2, with D perhaps matching TRBD1 (5 bases). The CDR3 covers 15 residues. Germline-derived CDR1 and CDR2 are MNHNY and SVGAGI (reference sequence). V was pared by 5 bases and J by 2 bases, with 15 bases between. The CDR3 spells CASSPPGGGNYGYTF. DNA for the CDR3: TGTGCCAGCAGTCCCCCGGGGGGGGGAAACTATGGCTACACCTTC.

The CDR3 DNA sequence: TGTGCCAGCAGCAAAGAGGGCGGGGCGTCGGCCTATGGCTACACCTTC. Amino acids: CASSKEGGASAYGYTF. The V call is TRBV9, the J call TRBJ1-2, with D possibly TRBD1 on 5 matching bases. The V end was cut by 4 bases, the J end by 4 bases, with 20 bases between. Germline CDR1 SGDLS, CDR2 YYNGEE. This CDR3 contains 16 residues.

V gene TRBV30 combines with J gene TRBJ2-7; D is possibly TRBD1 (6 bases). The V gene's germline CDR1 is GTSNPN and CDR2 SVGIG (reference sequence). The CDR3 has 14 amino acids. The ends were cut back, 3 bases at V and 2 bases at J, with 14 bases in the middle. The CDR3 DNA reads TGTGCCTGGAGAGGAGACAGGCCCCCCTACGAGCAGTACTTC. The encoded protein is CAWRGDRPPYEQYF.

CDR3 in amino acids: CATSQERVHEQYF. CDR3 coding DNA: TGTGCCACCAGCCAGGAGAGGGTCCACGAGCAGTACTTC. The chain has TRBV15 and TRBJ2-7; tentatively, D is TRBD2 (5 bases). Germline V lookup: CDR1 LNHNV, CDR2 YYDKDF (reference sequence). V gave up 5 bases and J gave up 5 bases, with 13 bases separating them. The CDR3 runs to 13 residues. Based on the CDR3 plus reference TRBV15 and TRBJ2-7, the full variable domain is DAMVIQNPRYQVTQFGKPVTLSCSQTLNHNVMYWYQQKSSQAPKLLFHYYDKDFNNEADTPDNFQSRRPNTSFCFLDIRSPGLGDTAMYLCATSQERVHEQYFGPGTRLTVT.

CDR3 protein: CASSGGGDEQYF. The DNA of the CDR3 is TGTGCCAGCTCAGGGGGCGGCGACGAGCAGTACTTC. The chain recombines TRBV6-6 with TRBJ2-7; 8 bases are a match to TRBD1. CDR3 size: 12 residues. The germline gives CDR1 MNHNY, CDR2 SVGAGI (reference sequence). V shed 8 bases and J 5 bases; nucleotides not matched to a gene: 5.

The V call is TRBV18, the J call TRBJ2-2; D not certain. Germline-derived CDR1 and CDR2 are KGHSH and LQKENI. Trimming took off 3 bases at V and 0 bases at J, with 5 bases between the two ends. The length of the CDR3 is 14 residues. The CDR3 DNA reads TGTGCCAGCTCACCTCCGTCGAACACCGGGGAGCTGTTTTTT. Its protein is CASSPPSNTGELFF.

This clone was counted only a few times. The chain has TRBV5-1 and TRBJ1-6; TRBD1 matches at 8 bases. The CDR3 totals 16 residues. Germline values: CDR1 SGHRS, CDR2 YFSETQ. The V and J ends lost 4 bases and 9 bases, in that order; junction bases with no gene match: 12. CDR3 nucleotides: TGCGCCAGCAGCCCCAGTTCGGACAGGGTTAGTTCACCCCTCCACTTT. Its translation: CASSPSSDRVSSPLHF.

This chain joins TRBV6-4 and TRBJ2-6; tentative D call: TRBD1 (6 bases). Germline V gene lookup returns CDR1 MRHNA and CDR2 SNTAGT. This CDR3 region has 16 residues. V shed 7 bases and J shed 0 bases, with 13 bases lying between them. CDR3 in amino acids: CASTPTGTSGANVLTF. CDR3 nucleotides: TGTGCCAGCACCCCCACAGGGACCTCTGGGGCCAACGTCCTGACTTTC.

V and J are TRBV9 and TRBJ2-5; D is perhaps TRBD1 (6 bases). The germline gives CDR1 SGDLS, CDR2 YYNGEE. Trimming shortened V by 3 bases and J by 1 base, and 13 bases separated the two germline ends. The CDR3 totals 15 residues. This chain's CDR3 is CASSARTGPQETQYF. The DNA of the CDR3 is TGTGCCAGCAGCGCCCGAACAGGGCCCCAAGAGACCCAGTACTTC.

The V and J genes are TRBV6-1 and TRBJ1-2; TRBD1 is a possible D gene (5 bases). This CDR3 has 16 residues. V lost 0 bases and J 2 bases, leaving 13 bases between the germline ends. Germline lookup yields CDR1 MNHNS and CDR2 SASEGT. CDR3 coding DNA: TGTGCCAGCAGTGAAGCCTTAGGGGCGGAAAACTATGGCTACACCTTC. This sequence encodes CASSEALGAENYGYTF.

This rearrangement joins TRBV4-2 to TRBJ2-3; D might be TRBD1 (5 bases). The germline CDR1 and CDR2 sequences are LGHNA and YNFKEQ. CDR3 length equals 14 residues. V lost 0 bases and J 10 bases, leaving 14 bases between the germline ends. CDR3 sequence (DNA): TGTGCCAGCAGCCAAGACAGGGTAGCCCCCGCGCAGTATTTT. Its translation: CASSQDRVAPAQYF.

A few counts support this clone. V gene TRBV13 combines with J gene TRBJ1-1, with D maybe TRBD1 (6 bases). The length of the CDR3 is 14 residues. The V gene lost 5 bases and the J gene lost 4 bases, with 14 bases spanning the gap. Per germline, CDR1 PRHDT and CDR2 FYEKMQ (reference sequence). CDR3 DNA sequence: TGTGCCAGCAGCCCAACTGGACAGTTCACTGAAGCTTTCTTT. The encoded protein is CASSPTGQFTEAFF.

The chain carries TRBV2 and TRBJ1-2, with 7 positions matching TRBD1. V lost 4 bases and J lost 5; bases outside the gene matches: 10. CDR3 length: 15 amino acids. In germline, CDR1 is SNHLY, CDR2 FYNNEI. CDR3 region: CASSAGQPGWYGYTF. The DNA of the CDR3 is TGTGCCAGCAGTGCGGGACAGCCCGGGTGGTATGGCTACACCTTC. The variable domain in full, with the rest retrieved from reference TRBV2 and TRBJ1-2, is EPEVTQTPSHQVTQMGQEVILRCVPISNHLYFYWYRQILGQKVEFLVSFYNNEISEKSEIFDDQFSVERPDGSNFTLKIRSTKLEDSAMYFCASSAGQPGWYGYTFGSGTRLTVV.

The CDR3 protein is CASSPTGGIGYTF. The CDR3 nucleotides are TGTGCCAGTAGCCCGACAGGGGGCATTGGCTACACCTTC. V and J are TRBV19 and TRBJ1-2, with 10 bases aligning to TRBD1. Trimming removed 6 bases from V and 7 bases from J; junction bases left unmatched: 5. The CDR3 contains 13 residues. Germline CDR1 is LNHDA and CDR2 is SQIVND (reference sequence).

As concerns this clone: Distinct nucleotide sequences in the sample also encode this CDR3. The chain joins TRBV11-2 to TRBJ1-2; D remains ambiguous. CDR3 size: 12 residues. Per the germline V gene, CDR1 is SGHAT and CDR2 is FQNNGV. Trimming shortened V by 1 base and J by 6 bases, and 6 bases separated the two germline ends. CDR3 DNA: TGTGCCAGCAGCTTAGGGAGAGATGGCTACACCTTC. This translates into CASSLGRDGYTF.

This clone appeared a single time. The V gene is TRBV11-2, the J gene TRBJ1-3; D is possibly TRBD1 (6 bases). Trimming removed 5 bases from V and 4 bases from J, with 12 bases in between. CDR3 length: 14 amino acids. Germline values: CDR1 SGHAT, CDR2 FQNNGV. The CDR3 here is CASSILQGGNTIYF. In DNA, the CDR3 is TGTGCCAGCAGCATACTACAGGGCGGAAACACCATATATTTT. The full variable domain, with the rest looked up from reference TRBV11-2 and TRBJ1-3, is EAGVAQSPRYKIIEKRQSVAFWCNPISGHATLYWYQQILGQGPKLLIQFQNNGVVDDSQLPKDRFSAERLKGVDSTLKIQPAKLEDSAVYLCASSILQGGNTIYFGEGSWLTVV.

This sequence joins TRBV4-1 and TRBJ2-4; 9 bases line up with TRBD2. The CDR3 spans 16 residues. J was trimmed by 1 base and V by 5 bases; bases with no gene match: 6. Germline loops: CDR1 MGHRA, CDR2 YSYEKL. This CDR3 reads CASSSRLAAAKNIQYF. The CDR3 DNA reads as TGCGCCAGCAGCTCCAGACTAGCGGCCGCCAAAAACATTCAGTACTTC.

The chain joins TRBV18 to TRBJ2-7; 14 bases match TRBD2. V shed 4 bases, J shed 6 bases, and the junction held 5 bases outside the gene matches. CDR3 length: 15 residues. Looked up from germline, CDR1 is KGHSH and CDR2 is LQKENI. The CDR3 region has the DNA TGTGCCAGCTCACGCAGACTAGCGGGGGGGCGCGAGCAGTACTTC. As protein: CASSRRLAGGREQYF.